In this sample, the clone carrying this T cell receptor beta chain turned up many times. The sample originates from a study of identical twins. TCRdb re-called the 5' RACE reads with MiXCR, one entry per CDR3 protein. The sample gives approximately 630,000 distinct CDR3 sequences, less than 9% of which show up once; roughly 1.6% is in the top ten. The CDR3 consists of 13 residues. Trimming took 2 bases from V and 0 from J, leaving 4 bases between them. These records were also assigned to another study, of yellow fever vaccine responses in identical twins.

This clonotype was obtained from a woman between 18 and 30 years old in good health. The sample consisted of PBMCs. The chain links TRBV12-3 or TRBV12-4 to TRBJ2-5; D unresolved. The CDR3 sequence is CASSLQDQETQYF. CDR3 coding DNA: TGTGCCAGCAGTTTACAGGACCAAGAGACCCAGTACTTC.